This record looks at one TCR beta chain sequence and its context. Antigen: not known. Generated by immunoSEQ multiplex PCR, the TCRdb table keeps only in-frame clones and is missing some. The sample includes some 150,000 clones, roughly 91% of them seen just once. The data derive from a study of graft-versus-host responses after intestinal transplantation. Study summary: As for transplant type, recipients had multivisceral, liver-intestinal, or isolated intestinal grafts. Anti-thymocyte globulin was used for induction in all recipients, who then took tacrolimus and steroids for approximately three years.

General study points: Early post-transplant declines in HvG were associated with peak levels of circulating GvH clones. GvH clones turned up in recipient marrow; some had shown up first in ileum or blood.

CDR1 and CDR2 (germline): MDHEN, SYDVKM. V lost 5 bases to trimming and J lost 6 bases, with 13 bases between them. This CDR3 region has 13 residues. The sequencing used unstimulated CD4+ T cells sorted from spleen or lymph node cells, collected before intestinal transplant. This receptor was taken from a human donor who received an intestinal transplant. The V call is TRBV28, the J call TRBJ1-1, with D uncertain. CDR3 DNA sequence: TGTGCCAGCAGTCCGCACCCCCACGCTGAAGCTTTCTTT. The encoded protein is CASSPHPHAEAFF.